The next 5 T cell receptor beta chains were all read from a single sample in a study of blood T cell repertoires in COVID-19. Only in-frame clones appear in the TCRdb table, and some are missing; sequencing was by immunoSEQ multiplex PCR. The sample yields approximately 40,000 clones, approximately 91% seen once. The sequenced material came from peripheral blood. These receptor sequences come from a human donor in a cohort sampled during active COVID-19.

This rearrangement joins TRBV5-6 to TRBJ1-4; D is unresolved. This CDR3 comprises 15 residues. With 3 bases removed from V and 8 bases from J, the gap between germline ends came to 17 bases. Germline CDR1 reads SGHDT; CDR2 reads YYEEEE. This chain's CDR3 is CASSSGGVFGEKLFF. In DNA form, the CDR3 reads TGTGCCAGCAGCTCCGGCGGGGTTTTTGGGGAAAAACTGTTTTTT.

V usage is TRBV13 and J usage is TRBJ2-7; TRBD2 matches 10 bases. Germline V gene sequence: CDR1 PRHDT, CDR2 FYEKMQ (reference sequence). This CDR3 is 14 amino acids long. The trim removed 5 bases at V and 2 bases at J, leaving 3 bases unmatched. CDR3 protein: CASSRSGGAYEQYF. The CDR3 bases are TGTGCCAGCAGCCGCAGCGGGGGGGCCTACGAGCAGTACTTC.

V gene TRBV5-1 combines with J gene TRBJ2-5, with a possible D match to TRBD1 (6 bases). Germline CDR1 is SGHRS and CDR2 is YFSETQ. V lost 1 base to trimming and J lost 2 bases, with 12 bases between them. The CDR3 has 15 residues. CDR3 protein: CASSLLGQRQETQYF. The CDR3 region has the DNA TGCGCCAGCAGCTTGCTTGGACAGAGGCAAGAGACCCAGTACTTC.

The rearrangement uses TRBV15 and TRBJ2-1; D is possibly TRBD1 (5 bases). This CDR3 is built from 14 residues. Germline CDR1 reads LNHNV; CDR2 reads YYDKDF (reference sequence). Deletions cut 5 bases from V and 1 base from J, with 9 bases between. CDR3 in amino acids: CATSPTESYNEQFF. The CDR3 bases are TGTGCCACCAGCCCGACAGAATCCTACAATGAGCAGTTCTTC.

To note about this clone: At one end the junction does not follow the germline gene, possibly because of a read error. The chain has TRBV2 and TRBJ2-7, with D perhaps matching TRBD1 (6 bases). CDR1 is SNHLY and CDR2 is FYNNEI in the germline V gene. The CDR3 loop spans 11 amino acids. In nucleotides, the CDR3 is TGTGCCAGCAGTGAAGGGACAGCCCCCTCATTC. Amino acid sequence: CASSEGTAPSF.